This paragraph reports one TCR beta chain. Its binding antigen is unknown. At one end, the junction sequence differs from germline, possibly due to a read error. A constant-region primer and ProtoScript II reverse transcriptase were used to reverse-transcribe TCRbeta-specific cDNA from about 0.55 ug total RNA. Construction of the TCRbeta libraries relied on three nested rounds of multiplex PCR, following a slightly modified ARM-PCR procedure. A final 25-cycle PCR with Deep VentR polymerase added sample barcodes and Illumina adapters. Amplicons of 200-500 bp were gel-purified with a QIAquick gel extraction kit before sequencing. The TCRbeta amplicons were sequenced with 250-bp paired-end reads on an Illumina HiSeq 2500. In the original analysis: Quality trimming of reads was performed with Trimmomatic v0.33, and paired reads were merged with FLASH v1.2.11 so that full CDR3 sequences could be recovered. V, D and J germline segments were assigned to the rearranged TCRbeta sequences using MiGEC v1.2.1b. VDJtools v1.0.0 computed clonotype statistics and Shannon-Wiener diversity indices. To reduce sampling bias, subsequent analyses other than the diversity analysis used only the 250 most abundant clonotypes in each sample. TCRdb reanalyzed the raw reads on its own, using fastp at Q25 for trimming and MiXCR for clone calling, and kept in-frame beta chains. Here each entry gathers all rows of one CDR3 protein and keeps the most common genes and DNA. The V and J calls, along with clone size, are taken from TCRdb and not from the paper's own processing. This sample lists under 130,000 distinct CDR3 sequences; around 83% were detected once. The biggest ten clones account for approximately 20% of the sample.

This entry is derived from a study of tumor-infiltrating lymphocytes in primary liver carcinoma (dated by TCRdb to between 2016 and 2019). For the study in its entirety: The five patients, three men and two women aged 30 to 69 years, had hepatocellular carcinoma (four) or combined HCC and intrahepatic cholangiocarcinoma (one). Samples yielded roughly 3.65 to 7.13 million productive TCRbeta reads; read depth did not differ significantly between tissue types. TCRbeta repertoire sequencing covered some 35 specimens from 5 patients: around 25 tumor regions, 5 adjacent noncancerous liver tissues and 5 peripheral blood samples. Repertoires from technical replicates were highly reproducible, with mean shared-clone rates near 0.89 and correlation coefficients above 0.95. TCRbeta repertoire sequencing, expression microarrays and whole-exome sequencing were combined in the study across five regions of each liver tumor, with adjacent normal tissue and blood also included. The roughly 25 tumor region samples were profiled with Agilent mRNA microarrays so that TCRbeta repertoire diversity could be related to the local molecular phenotype. The five patients had tumors staged T1-T3 N0M0, with maximum diameters ranging from about 4.2 to 11 cm. Summary of the overall study and its limitations: Only the TCR beta chain was sequenced, so true repertoire diversity is likely underestimated because unpaired alpha chains were not captured. A significantly larger repertoire fraction was made up by the top 250 clones in tumors than in blood (p = 0.039). Only a few patients were included in the study, and the authors note that the findings should be validated in a larger study. Consistent with antigen-driven expansion, pairs of tumor regions showed higher repertoire overlap (mean roughly 35%) than either tumor-adjacent pairs (approximately 17%) or tumor-blood pairs (roughly 14%). Only about 7-24% of top clones were present in all five regions of a tumor, suggesting spatial heterogeneity of tumor-infiltrating T cells. Comparison of CD4+ and CD8+ T cell repertoires was precluded by the use of bulk unsorted samples.

Without any cell sorting, total RNA and DNA were extracted together from about 20-30 mg of bulk tissue using the AllPrep DNA/RNA mini kit. Between late 2015 and early 2016, 4 to 6 patients in China with histopathologically diagnosed primary liver carcinoma had surgical resection. At the time of sampling, the patients were treatment-naive and had chronic HBV infection. Each tumor was sampled at five spatially separated regions: the tumor centre plus the superior, inferior, left-lateral and right-lateral poles. According to histology, viable tumor cells made up more than 75% of every tumor sample. Fresh tumor and adjacent tissue pieces were bisected; one half was stored in RNAlater at -80°C, the other sent for histology. The receptor was derived from a middle-aged man with primary liver carcinoma and hepatitis B virus infection. The sequencing input was liver tumor tissue from sampling region 3. The cell subset or site label corresponds to: tumor region T3, left-lateral pole.

The nucleotides are TGTGCCACTAAGGCCGACAGCGAGATCCAGTACTTC. Its coded protein is CATKADSEIQYF. The chain links TRBV12-3 or TRBV12-4 with TRBJ2-5; a tentative D match to TRBD1 spans 5 bases. Including the terminal cysteine and phenylalanine, the CDR3 comprises 12 residues. Left in the record is the CDR3 DNA by itself, 36 bases read in frame from the first base.